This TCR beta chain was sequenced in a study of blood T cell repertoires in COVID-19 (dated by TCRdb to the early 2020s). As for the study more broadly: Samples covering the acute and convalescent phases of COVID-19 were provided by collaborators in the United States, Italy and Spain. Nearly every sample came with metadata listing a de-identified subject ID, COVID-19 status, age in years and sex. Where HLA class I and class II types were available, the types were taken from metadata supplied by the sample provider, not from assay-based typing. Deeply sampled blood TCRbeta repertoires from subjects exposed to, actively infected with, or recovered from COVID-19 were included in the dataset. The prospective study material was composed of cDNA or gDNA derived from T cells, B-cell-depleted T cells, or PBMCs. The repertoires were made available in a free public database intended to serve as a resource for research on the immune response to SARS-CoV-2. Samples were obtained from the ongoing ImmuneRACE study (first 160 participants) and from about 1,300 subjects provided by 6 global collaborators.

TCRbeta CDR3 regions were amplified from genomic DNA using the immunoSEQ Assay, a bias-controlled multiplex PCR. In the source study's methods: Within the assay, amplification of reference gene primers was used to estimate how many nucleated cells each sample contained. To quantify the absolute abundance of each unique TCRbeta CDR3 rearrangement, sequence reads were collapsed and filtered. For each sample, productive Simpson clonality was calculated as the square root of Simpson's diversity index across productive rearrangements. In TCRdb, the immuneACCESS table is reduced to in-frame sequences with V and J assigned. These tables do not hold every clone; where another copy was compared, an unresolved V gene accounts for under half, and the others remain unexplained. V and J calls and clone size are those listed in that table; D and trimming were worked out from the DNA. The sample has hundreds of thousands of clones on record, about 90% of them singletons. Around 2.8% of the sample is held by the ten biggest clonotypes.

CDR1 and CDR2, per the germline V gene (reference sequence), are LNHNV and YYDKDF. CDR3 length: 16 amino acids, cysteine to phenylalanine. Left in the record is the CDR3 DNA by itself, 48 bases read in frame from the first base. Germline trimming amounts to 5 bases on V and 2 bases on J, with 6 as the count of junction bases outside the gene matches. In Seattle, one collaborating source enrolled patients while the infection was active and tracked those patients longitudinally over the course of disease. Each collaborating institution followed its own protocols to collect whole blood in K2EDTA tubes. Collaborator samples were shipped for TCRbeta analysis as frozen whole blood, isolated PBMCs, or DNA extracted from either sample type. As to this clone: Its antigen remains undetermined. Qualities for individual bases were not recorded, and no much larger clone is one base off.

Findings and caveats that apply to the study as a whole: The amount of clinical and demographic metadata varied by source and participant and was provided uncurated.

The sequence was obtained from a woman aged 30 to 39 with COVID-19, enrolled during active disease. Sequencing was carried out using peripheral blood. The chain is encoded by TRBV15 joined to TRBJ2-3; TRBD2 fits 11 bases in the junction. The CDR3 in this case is CATSRGTSGITDTQYF. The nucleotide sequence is TGTGCCACCAGCCGCGGGACTAGCGGAATCACAGATACGCAGTATTTT.